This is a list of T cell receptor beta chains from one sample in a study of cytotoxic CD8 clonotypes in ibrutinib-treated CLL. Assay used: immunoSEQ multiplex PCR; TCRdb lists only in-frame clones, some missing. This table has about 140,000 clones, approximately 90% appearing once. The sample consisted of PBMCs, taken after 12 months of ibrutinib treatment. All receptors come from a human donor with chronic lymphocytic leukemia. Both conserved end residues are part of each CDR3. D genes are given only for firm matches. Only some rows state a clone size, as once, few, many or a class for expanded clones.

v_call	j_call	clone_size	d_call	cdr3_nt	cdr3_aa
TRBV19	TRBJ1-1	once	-	TGTGCCAGTAGTATTTACGCAGGGTCGAACACTGAAGCTTTCTTT	CASSIYAGSNTEAFF
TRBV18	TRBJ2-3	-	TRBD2	TGTGCCAGCTCAAAACTAGCGGGAGGTTCCTTCACAGATACGCAGTATTTT	CASSKLAGGSFTDTQYF
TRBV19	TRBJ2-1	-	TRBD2	TGTGCCAGTAGCTACGGTCTAGCGGCCAATGAGCAGTTCTTC	CASSYGLAANEQFF
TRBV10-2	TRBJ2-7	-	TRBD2	TGCGCCAGCAGTGACCCTTCGAGCGGGAGGGCCGCCTACGAGCAGTACTTC	CASSDPSSGRAAYEQYF
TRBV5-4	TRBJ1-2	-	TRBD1	TGTGCCAGCAGCTTAAACCGCGGACAGGGAAGGTCGGGCTATGGCTACACCTTC	CASSLNRGQGRSGYGYTF
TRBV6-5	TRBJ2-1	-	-	TGTGCCAGCAGTTCCCTCTCGCGGGGTGAGCAGTTCTTC	CASSSLSRGEQFF
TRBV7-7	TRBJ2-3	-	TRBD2	TGTGCTAGCAGCGTCGGACTAGCGGACACAGATACGCAGTATTTT	CASSVGLADTDTQYF
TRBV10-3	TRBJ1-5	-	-	TGTGCCATCAACCGTGAGGAGGGGCAGCCCCAGCATTTT	CAINREEGQPQHF
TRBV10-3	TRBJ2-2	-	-	TGTGCCATCAGTGAGTCAACTAGGACCGGGGAGCTGTTTTTT	CAISESTRTGELFF
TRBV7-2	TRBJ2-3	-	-	TGTGCCAGCAGCTTCGGACCAGCAGATACGCAGTATTTT	CASSFGPADTQYF
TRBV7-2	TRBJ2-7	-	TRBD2	TGTGCCAGCAGCTCAAGGGTAAGCGGGAGGACCAACTCCTACGAGCAGTACTTC	CASSSRVSGRTNSYEQYF
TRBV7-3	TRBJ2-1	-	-	TGTGCCAGCAGCTCCTCACTAGGAAATGAGCAGTTCTTC	CASSSSLGNEQFF
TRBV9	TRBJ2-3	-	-	TGTGCCAGCAGCCTCGCGCGGGTTGGGGGCGACACAGATACGCAGTATTTT	CASSLARVGGDTDTQYF
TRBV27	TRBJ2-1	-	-	TGTGCCAGCAGTTTAGTCGGGCGAACCCCATACAATGAGCAGTTCTTC	CASSLVGRTPYNEQFF
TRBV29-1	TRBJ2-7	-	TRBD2	TGCAGCGTGAGACTAGCGGGGACCGCCTACGAGCAGTACTTC	CSVRLAGTAYEQYF
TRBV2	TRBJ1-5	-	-	TGTGCCAGCAGTGAAGGGACAGGCAATCAGCCCCAGCATTTT	CASSEGTGNQPQHF
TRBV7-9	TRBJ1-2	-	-	TGTGCCAGCAGCTTTACATCAAACCTAAATGGCTACACCTTC	CASSFTSNLNGYTF
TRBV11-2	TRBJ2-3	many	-	TGTGCCAGCAGCAACTCCTACAGCACAGATACGCAGTATTTT	CASSNSYSTDTQYF
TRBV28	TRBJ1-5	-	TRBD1	TGTGCCAGCTCTCCACAGGGGGCTGTTCAGCCCCAGCATTTT	CASSPQGAVQPQHF
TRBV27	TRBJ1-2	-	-	TGTGCCAGCAGTGGGGGGAACAGCGACTTCTATGGCTACACCTTC	CASSGGNSDFYGYTF
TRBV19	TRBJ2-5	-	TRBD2	TGTGCCAGTAGTATCGGGGGGGAGACCCAGTACTTC	CASSIGGETQYF
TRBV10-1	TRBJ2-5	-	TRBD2	TGCGCCAGCAGTGAGCGACTAGCGGGGATCGAGACCCAGTACTTC	CASSERLAGIETQYF
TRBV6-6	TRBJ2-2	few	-	TGTGCCAGCACCCTAACGGCGGCGAACACCGGGGAGCTGTTTTTT	CASTLTAANTGELFF
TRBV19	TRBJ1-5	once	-	TGTGCCAGTAGTATAGCTACAGGGACCCGCAATCAGCCCCAGCATTTT	CASSIATGTRNQPQHF
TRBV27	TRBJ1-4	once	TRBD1	TGTGCCAGCACGAGCACCGGGACAGGGGAAAAACTGTTTTTT	CASTSTGTGEKLFF
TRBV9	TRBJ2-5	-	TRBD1	TGTGCCAGCACCTCGGGACAGGGAATCGAGACCCAGTACTTC	CASTSGQGIETQYF
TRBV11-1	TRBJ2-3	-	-	TGTGCCAGCAGCCTTCGGAGCTACGACCCCGTCACAGATACGCAGTATTTT	CASSLRSYDPVTDTQYF
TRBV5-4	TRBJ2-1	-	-	TGTGCCAGCAGCTTGGAAGGGAGAATGGGCAATGAGCAGTTCTTC	CASSLEGRMGNEQFF
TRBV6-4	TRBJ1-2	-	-	TGTGCCAGCAGGCACCGGGACGGACTGGATGGCTACACCTTC	CASRHRDGLDGYTF
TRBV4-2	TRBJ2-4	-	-	TGTGCCAGCAGCCAAGTAGTAGCCAAAAACATTCAGTACTTC	CASSQVVAKNIQYF
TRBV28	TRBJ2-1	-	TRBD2	TGTGCCAGCAGTTTATCGTCCGCGGGAGGGGGCAATGAGCAGTTCTTC	CASSLSSAGGGNEQFF
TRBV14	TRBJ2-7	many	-	TGTGCCAGCAGCCAAGGGACCTCTCTTGCTGGCGAGCAGTACTTC	CASSQGTSLAGEQYF
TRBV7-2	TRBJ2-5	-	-	TGTGCCAGCAGCTCGGGGGAGACCCAGTACTTC	CASSSGETQYF
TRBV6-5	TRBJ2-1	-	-	TGTGCCAGCAGTTATGACCGGGGCTCCTACAATGAGCAGTTCTTC	CASSYDRGSYNEQFF
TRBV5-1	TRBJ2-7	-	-	TGCGCCAGCAGCCTAACAGGGAACGAGCAGTACTTC	CASSLTGNEQYF
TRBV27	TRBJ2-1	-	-	TGTGCCAGCAGTTTGACCCCAGAGGGCCTTAATGAGCAGTTCTTC	CASSLTPEGLNEQFF
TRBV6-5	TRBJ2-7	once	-	TGTGCCAGCAGGCGGGACGCCTCTTACGAGCAGTACTTC	CASRRDASYEQYF
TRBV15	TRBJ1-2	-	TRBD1	TGTGCCACCAGCAGAGATCTATCAGGGGGCAACTATGGCTACACCTTC	CATSRDLSGGNYGYTF
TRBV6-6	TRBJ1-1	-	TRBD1	TGTGCCAGCAGTTACCCCCCGGGACAGGGGAACCCTGAAGCTTTCTTT	CASSYPPGQGNPEAFF